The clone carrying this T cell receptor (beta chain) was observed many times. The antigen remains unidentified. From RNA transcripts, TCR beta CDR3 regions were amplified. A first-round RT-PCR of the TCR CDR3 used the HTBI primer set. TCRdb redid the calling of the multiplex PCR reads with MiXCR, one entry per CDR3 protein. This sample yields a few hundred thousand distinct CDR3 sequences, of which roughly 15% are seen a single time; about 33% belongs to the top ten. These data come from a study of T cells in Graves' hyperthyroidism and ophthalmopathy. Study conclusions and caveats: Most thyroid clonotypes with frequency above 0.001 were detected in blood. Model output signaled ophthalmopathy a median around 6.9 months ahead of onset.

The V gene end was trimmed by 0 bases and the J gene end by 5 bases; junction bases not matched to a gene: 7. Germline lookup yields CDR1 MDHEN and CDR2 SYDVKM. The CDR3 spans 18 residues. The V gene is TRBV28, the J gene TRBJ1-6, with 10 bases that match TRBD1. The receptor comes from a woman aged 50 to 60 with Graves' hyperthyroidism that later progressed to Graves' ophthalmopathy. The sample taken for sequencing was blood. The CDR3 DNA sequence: TGTGCCAGCAGTTTATGGTTCGGGACAGGGGATAATAATTCACCCCTCCACTTT. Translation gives CASSLWFGTGDNNSPLHF.